This T cell receptor beta chain was identified during a study of T-cell reconstitution after alpha-beta-depleted transplantation in children. Overall study results and limits: As was reported, about two months after transplant, alpha-beta T cells came from several hundred expanded graft clones. At one year after transplant, newly produced T cells mostly accounted for T-cell counts and diversity.

Unique molecular identifiers were built into the TCRbeta library. TCRdb reprocessed the PCR reads with MiXCR, giving one entry per CDR3 protein. The top ten hold 20% to 25% of the sample, which has roughly 300,000 distinct CDR3 sequences, more than 9% seen once. Per germline, CDR1 GTSNPN and CDR2 SVGIG (reference sequence). V lost 0 bases to trimming and J lost 2 bases, with 7 bases between them. CDR3 length equals 14 residues. This clonotype was recorded at least ten times. Its antigen is as yet unknown. This clonotype originated in a male patient aged 2 to 10 who had a stem cell transplant for chronic granulomatous disease, so the T cells may come from the graft donor. The sequencing used peripheral blood, collected 180 days after TCRalphabeta/CD19-depleted stem cell transplant. The chain is built from TRBV30 and TRBJ2-2; D remains ambiguous. The CDR3 spells CAWSVGLNTGELFF. The CDR3 DNA reads as TGTGCCTGGAGTGTTGGTCTTAACACCGGGGAGCTGTTTTTT.